A single sample is the source of the 22 T cell receptor beta chains below, sequenced in a study of T cells in Graves' hyperthyroidism and ophthalmopathy. Amplification yielded TCR beta CDR3 regions, with RNA transcripts as the source. A first-round RT-PCR of the TCR CDR3 used the HTBI primer set. TCRdb passed the multiplex PCR reads through MiXCR, listing each CDR3 protein once. The sample carries over 150,000 distinct CDR3 sequences, less than 20% recorded once. Source material: blood. These receptors were obtained from a woman aged 45-65 years with Graves' hyperthyroidism.

At least ten counts were recorded for this clonotype. The chain links TRBV7-8 to TRBJ2-1; D remains ambiguous. Germline CDR1 is SGHVS and CDR2 is FQNEAQ. The CDR3 runs to 14 residues. Deletions cut 3 bases from V and 2 bases from J, with 8 bases between. The CDR3 DNA reads as TGTGCCAGCAGCTTCGCGAGGACCTACAATGAGCAGTTCTTC. Protein sequence: CASSFARTYNEQFF.

This clonotype was counted at least ten times. This chain uses TRBV3-1 with TRBJ1-1; D ambiguous. The CDR3 length is 13 residues. V was clipped by 0 bases and J by 1 base, with 3 bases between them. The germline gives CDR1 LGHDT, CDR2 YNNKEL (reference sequence). DNA for the CDR3: TGTGCCAGCAGCCAAGAAAGGAACACTGAAGCTTTCTTT. Encoded protein: CASSQERNTEAFF.

The table lists this clonotype with many counts. The rearrangement joins TRBV30 to TRBJ1-1, with D hard to call. CDR1 and CDR2 (germline): GTSNPN, SVGIG (reference sequence). This CDR3 has 12 residues. Trimming shortened V by 3 bases and J by 5 bases, and 10 bases separated the two germline ends. This chain's CDR3 is CAWSSGDTEAFF. CDR3 coding DNA: TGTGCCTGGAGCTCTGGGGATACTGAAGCTTTCTTT.

This clonotype was seen a handful of times. The gene calls are TRBV4-1 and TRBJ2-2, with D possibly called TRBD1 or TRBD2 (5 bases each). Germline V CDR1 and CDR2: MGHRA, YSYEKL. The germline V and J ends were trimmed by 4 bases and 7 bases, with 10 bases remaining between them. The CDR3 has 13 amino acids. The CDR3 sequence: CASSRAGGGELFF. For the CDR3, the DNA is TGCGCCAGCAGCCGGGCTGGGGGCGGGGAGCTGTTTTTT.

This clonotype has ten or more counts. V and J are TRBV12-3 or TRBV12-4 and TRBJ1-1; tentatively, D is TRBD1 (5 bases). V was shortened by 7 bases and J by 2 bases, with 14 bases between the two germline ends. This CDR3 has 14 residues. DNA of the CDR3: TGTGCCAGCACGAGGCAGGGCGGCAACACTGAAGCTTTCTTT. Translating gives CASTRQGGNTEAFF.

In regard to this clonotype: Since a much larger clone is just one base distant, this may be a read error. The chain combines TRBV7-9 with TRBJ1-1; the D gene is possibly TRBD1 (5 bases). The germline V gene encodes CDR1 SEHNR and CDR2 FQNEAQ (reference sequence). The CDR3 consists of 13 residues. Trimming stripped 5 bases from V and 1 base from J, with 8 bases between. The CDR3 DNA is TGTGCCAGCAGCGCCGGGGCGAACACTGAAGCTTTCTTT. Its protein product is CASSAGANTEAFF.

The rearrangement joins TRBV6-1 to TRBJ1-2; TRBD1 is a possible D gene (6 bases). The CDR3 contains 12 residues. Per the germline V gene, CDR1 is MNHNS and CDR2 is SASEGT. The ends were cut back, 7 bases at V and 6 bases at J, with 12 bases in the middle. The CDR3 nucleotides are TGTGCCAGCACCTTCGGGGGCCATGGCTACACCTTC. Encoded protein: CASTFGGHGYTF.

This clonotype has ten or more counts. This chain's CDR3 is CASSYRDRGRGYTF. CDR3 DNA sequence: TGTGCCAGCAGTTACCGGGACAGGGGTCGGGGCTACACCTTC. The chain recombines TRBV12-3 or TRBV12-4 with TRBJ1-2; 10 bases fit TRBD1. The CDR3 is made up of 14 amino acids. V shed 4 bases, J shed 8 bases, and the junction held 7 bases outside the gene matches.

The table lists this clonotype with many counts. This chain connects TRBV9 to TRBJ1-3; no clear D. CDR1 and CDR2 from the germline V gene are SGDLS and YYNGEE. The CDR3 extends over 15 amino acids. Trimming left V 0 bases short and J 2 bases short, with 9 bases between. CDR3 protein: CASSVGPVPGNTIYF. CDR3 sequence (DNA): TGTGCCAGCAGCGTAGGTCCGGTCCCTGGAAACACCATATATTTT.

The rearrangement uses TRBV6-1 and TRBJ2-1, with TRBD2 matching over 13 bases. Germline V lookup: CDR1 MNHNS, CDR2 SASEGT. With V trimmed by 6 bases and J by 7 bases, 6 bases remained unmatched. The CDR3 is 15 amino acids. Here the CDR3 DNA reads TGTGCCAGCAGACTAGCGGGAGGGCCGGGAAATGAGCAGTTCTTC. This codes for CASRLAGGPGNEQFF.

This clonotype has at least ten counts. The chain couples TRBV7-2 to TRBJ2-1; no definite D call. The germline gives CDR1 SGHTA, CDR2 FQGNSA. This CDR3 comprises 16 residues. Trimming cost V 4 bases and J 4 bases, with 17 bases left between them. The DNA for the CDR3 is TGTGCCAGCAGCTCCAGTTCCGGAGTTAAGTACAATGAGCAGTTCTTC. This codes for CASSSSSGVKYNEQFF.

This clonotype was found many times. V is TRBV24-1 and J is TRBJ2-1; D remains unclear. CDR3 size: 13 residues. CDR1 and CDR2 (germline): KGHDR, SFDVKD. V was clipped by 1 base and J by 10 bases, with 10 bases between them. The CDR3 DNA reads TGTGCCACCAGTGATTTCGTCGGAGCCGAGCAGTTCTTC. Translating it yields CATSDFVGAEQFF.

The genes are TRBV4-2 and TRBJ2-1; 9 bases map to TRBD2. The trim removed 3 bases at V and 3 bases at J, leaving 3 bases unmatched. CDR3 size: 15 residues. CDR1 and CDR2 from the germline V gene are LGHNA and YNFKEQ. Here the CDR3 DNA reads TGTGCCAGCAGCCAGCGGGAGGGTGACTACAATGAGCAGTTCTTC. Its protein is CASSQREGDYNEQFF.

This clonotype was detected only once. The V call is TRBV13, the J call TRBJ2-1; 8 bases map to TRBD2. V shed 7 bases, J shed 5 bases, and the junction held 7 bases outside the gene matches. CDR1 is PRHDT, CDR2 FYEKMQ, per germline (reference sequence). The CDR3 runs to 14 residues. The CDR3 nucleotides are TGTGCCAGCAAAGTTAGCGGGACTGACAATGAGCAGTTCTTC. It codes for CASKVSGTDNEQFF.

This clonotype was picked up many times. The V call is TRBV7-2, the J call TRBJ1-5; no firm D call. There are 16 residues in the CDR3. Trimming pared 1 base from V and 0 bases from J, leaving 10 bases between. The V gene's germline CDR1 is SGHTA and CDR2 FQGNSA. DNA for the CDR3: TGTGCCAGCAGCTTAGTAGGGATCGGTAGCAATCAGCCCCAGCATTTT. It codes for CASSLVGIGSNQPQHF.

Remarks on this clonotype: The conserved closing phenylalanine or tryptophan is absent in this CDR3, likely reflecting a read error. This chain joins TRBV6-1 and TRBJ2-3, with D perhaps assigned TRBD1 or TRBD2 (5 bases each). Trimming removed 5 bases at V and 4 bases at J, with 16 bases between. Germline loops: CDR1 MNHNS, CDR2 SASEGT. The CDR3 runs 15 residues. Here the CDR3 reads CASSKGPRLPDTQYS. The CDR3 DNA sequence: TGTGCCAGCAGTAAGGGACCGCGGCTTCCAGATACGCAGTATTCT.

The chain employs TRBV27 and TRBJ2-7; 8 nucleotides agree with TRBD2. The CDR3 extends over 14 amino acids. Germline V gene sequence: CDR1 MNHEY, CDR2 SMNVEV (reference sequence). J lost 3 bases, V lost 4 bases, and 5 bases had no gene match. The CDR3 loop is CASSYSGSGYEQYF. The DNA for the CDR3 is TGTGCCAGCAGTTACAGCGGGAGCGGCTACGAGCAGTACTTC.

Only a few counts were recorded for this clonotype. The genes are TRBV30 and TRBJ1-1; D is perhaps TRBD1 (5 bases). Trimming pared 2 bases from V and 4 bases from J, leaving 5 bases between. This CDR3 has 11 residues. CDR1 GTSNPN and CDR2 SVGIG come from the germline V gene (reference sequence). CDR3 in amino acids: CAWSRGTEAFF. CDR3 nucleotides: TGTGCCTGGAGTAGGGGCACTGAAGCTTTCTTT. The full variable domain, in which reference TRBV30 and TRBJ1-1 provide the parts outside the CDR3, is SQTIHQWPATLVQPVGSPLSLECTVEGTSNPNLYWYRQAAGRGLQLLFYSVGIGQISSEVPQNLSASRPQDRQFILSSKKLLLSDSGFYLCAWSRGTEAFFGQGTRLTVV.

This clonotype was counted only a few times. The chain employs TRBV7-9 and TRBJ2-5, with 7 bases lining up with TRBD2. The CDR3 has 13 amino acids. Trimming removed 4 bases from V and 4 bases from J; junction bases left unmatched: 3. Germline V CDR1 and CDR2: SEHNR, FQNEAQ (reference sequence). CDR3 sequence: CASSWDYIETQYF. The CDR3 DNA is TGTGCCAGCAGCTGGGACTACATAGAGACCCAGTACTTC.

Remarks on this clonotype: A clone one base away is much larger, so this may be a read error. The V and J genes are TRBV6-2 or TRBV6-3 and TRBJ1-2; D is undetermined. The CDR3 extends over 14 amino acids. V was pared by 7 bases and J by 7 bases, with 19 bases between. In germline, CDR1 is MNHEY, CDR2 SVGEGT. The CDR3 DNA is TGTGCCAGCAAATTAGGGCGTCTATTCATTGGCTACACCTTC. Its protein is CASKLGRLFIGYTF.

This clonotype was counted ten times or more. This chain connects TRBV28 to TRBJ1-1; unclear D gene. This CDR3 is 16 amino acids long. V lost 5 bases to trimming and J lost 11 bases, with 27 bases between them. Germline V gene data show CDR1 as MDHEN and CDR2 as SYDVKM. The CDR3 sequence is CASSPHEDPYWGWAFF. In nucleotides, the CDR3 is TGTGCCAGCAGTCCCCACGAGGACCCGTACTGGGGTTGGGCTTTCTTT.

This clonotype showed up just a few times. The rearrangement uses TRBV5-1 and TRBJ1-4, with TRBD1 matching over 7 bases. The CDR3 is 14 residues long. The V gene end was trimmed by 0 bases and the J gene end by 7 bases; junction bases not matched to a gene: 3. Germline CDR1 and CDR2: SGHRS and YFSETQ. CDR3 sequence reads: CASSLGQGGEKLFF. The CDR3 coding sequence is TGCGCCAGCAGCTTGGGACAGGGAGGTGAAAAACTGTTTTTT.